The next 17 T cell receptor beta chains were all read from a single sample in a study of blood T cells in healthy people across ages. Next came a second PCR, run for roughly 6 to 11 cycles, which used a sample-barcoded 5' primer along with a J-beta primer mix. TCRdb used MiXCR to reprocess the 5' RACE reads, holding one entry per CDR3 protein. In the table there are about 1,600,000 distinct CDR3 sequences, 42% of which are singletons. Sequencing was performed on blood. These receptors were collected from a woman younger than 30 in good health.

As regards this clonotype: A much more abundant neighbour one base away suggests this may be a read error. The CDR3 sequence: CSVDLAGRYEQYF. CDR3 sequence (DNA): TGCAGCGTTGATCTAGCGGGACGATATGAGCAGTACTTC. The rearrangement uses TRBV29-1 and TRBJ2-5; 9 nucleotides line up with TRBD2. J lost 11 bases, V lost 3 bases, and 10 bases had no gene match. The CDR3 contains 13 residues. Germline V gives CDR1 SQVTM, CDR2 ANQGSEA.

The chain couples TRBV20-1 to TRBJ1-2; D is possibly TRBD1 (6 bases). This CDR3 contains 13 residues. V lost 4 bases and J lost 2, with 11 bases in between. In germline, CDR1 is DFQATT, CDR2 SNEGSKA (reference sequence). The CDR3 nucleotides are TGCAGTGCTATGGCGGGGGGCAACTATGGCTACACCTTC. It specifies CSAMAGGNYGYTF.

This clonotype has only a few counts. The CDR3 sequence: CASSQEVVVAGGYEQYF. The CDR3 bases are TGTGCCAGCAGCCAAGAGGTGGTGGTAGCGGGAGGCTACGAGCAGTACTTC. The V gene is TRBV4-2, the J gene TRBJ2-7; 10 nucleotides agree with TRBD2. The trim removed 0 bases at V and 3 bases at J, leaving 8 bases unmatched. Germline loops: CDR1 LGHNA, CDR2 YNFKEQ. The CDR3 loop spans 17 amino acids.

J is TRBJ2-6 and V is TRBV28; D is unresolved. The V gene lost 5 bases and the J gene lost 0 bases, with 8 bases spanning the gap. The CDR3 spans 15 residues. Germline CDR1 MDHEN, CDR2 SYDVKM. CDR3: CASSGTYSGANVLTF. DNA of the CDR3: TGTGCCAGCAGTGGAACGTACTCTGGGGCCAACGTCCTGACTTTC.

The rearrangement joins TRBV28 to TRBJ1-2, with D possibly matching TRBD1 (6 bases). Germline V lookup: CDR1 MDHEN, CDR2 SYDVKM. V gave up 5 bases and J gave up 0 bases, with 13 bases separating them. The CDR3 has 15 residues. This CDR3 reads CASSPPHRANYGYTF. The CDR3 DNA is TGTGCCAGCAGTCCTCCCCACAGGGCTAACTATGGCTACACCTTC.

The rearrangement joins TRBV7-9 to TRBJ2-1; D is uncertain. CDR1 is SEHNR, CDR2 FQNEAQ, per germline (reference sequence). The V and J ends lost 4 bases and 6 bases respectively, with 10 bases between them. CDR3 size: 13 residues. CDR3 in amino acids: CASSSQVGNEQFF. Written as DNA, the CDR3 is TGTGCCAGCAGCTCCCAAGTAGGCAATGAGCAGTTCTTC.

This clonotype has a handful of counts. The chain has TRBV7-9 and TRBJ1-1, with D unresolved. The CDR3 spans 15 residues. Germline V gives CDR1 SEHNR, CDR2 FQNEAQ (reference sequence). Deletions cut 5 bases from V and 6 bases from J, with 19 bases between. CDR3 protein: CASSQGPVGIPEAFF. The CDR3 DNA reads TGTGCCAGCAGCCAAGGGCCGGTCGGTATCCCTGAAGCTTTCTTT.

This clonotype was found once. V and J are TRBV3-1 and TRBJ2-4; 8 bases align to TRBD2. Germline CDR1 reads LGHDT; CDR2 reads YNNKEL (reference sequence). V lost 0 bases and J lost 4; bases outside the gene matches: 8. The CDR3 length is 17 residues. The CDR3 reads CASSQDGSGGPKNIQYF. For the CDR3, the DNA is TGTGCCAGCAGCCAAGATGGGAGCGGGGGCCCTAAAAACATTCAGTACTTC.

This clonotype was observed a few times. The chain uses TRBV27 and TRBJ2-5, with a possible D match to TRBD2 (5 bases). There are 14 residues in the CDR3. Per the germline V gene, CDR1 is MNHEY and CDR2 is SMNVEV (reference sequence). Between the trimmed V and J ends, which lost 6 bases and 9 bases, there was a span of 20 bases. This chain's CDR3 is CASSFLAPGHAQYF. The CDR3 DNA follows: TGTGCCAGCAGCTTTCTAGCCCCAGGTCACGCCCAGTACTTC.

The chain combines TRBV6-6 with TRBJ1-6, with D possibly being TRBD1 (6 bases). Germline CDR1 and CDR2: MNHNY and SVGAGI (reference sequence). The CDR3 is 16 residues long. Trimming removed 6 bases at V and 2 bases at J, with 14 bases between. CDR3 sequence reads: CASSSGGGTYNSPLHF. CDR3 sequence (DNA): TGTGCCAGCAGCTCCGGGGGGGGCACCTATAATTCACCCCTCCACTTT.

This clonotype was counted only a few times. This chain connects TRBV27 to TRBJ2-3; D is perhaps TRBD2 (5 bases). CDR3 length equals 15 residues. The germline gives CDR1 MNHEY, CDR2 SMNVEV (reference sequence). V lost 7 bases and J 2 bases, leaving 16 bases between the germline ends. Here the CDR3 DNA reads TGTGCCAGCACGTTGGGAGCTGGACTCACAGATACGCAGTATTTT. Translated: CASTLGAGLTDTQYF.

V and J are TRBV6-5 and TRBJ1-3, with D possibly matching TRBD1 (5 bases). The V and J ends lost 6 bases and 2 bases respectively, with 14 bases between them. Germline CDR1 reads MNHEY; CDR2 reads SVGAGI. The CDR3 spans 15 residues. In nucleotides, the CDR3 is TGTGCCAGCAGCCAGGGAGGTCCCGCTGGAAACACCATATATTTT. Its translation is CASSQGGPAGNTIYF.

The CDR3, as DNA: TGTGCCTGGGCAGGACAGTCCCTATACAATGAGCAGTTCTTC. This encodes CAWAGQSLYNEQFF. This rearrangement joins TRBV30 to TRBJ2-1; D may be TRBD1 (6 bases). The germline CDR1 and CDR2 sequences are GTSNPN and SVGIG (reference sequence). The CDR3 sequence is 14 residues long. V was pared by 5 bases and J by 4 bases, with 15 bases between.

The V gene is TRBV28, the J gene TRBJ1-2; D may be TRBD1 (5 bases). This CDR3 has 12 residues. Trimming left V 3 bases short and J 7 bases short, with 9 bases between. The germline V gene encodes CDR1 MDHEN and CDR2 SYDVKM. CDR3 sequence reads: CASSFEGTGYTF. The CDR3 DNA reads as TGTGCCAGCAGTTTCGAGGGGACTGGCTACACCTTC.

This clonotype has only one observation. V gene TRBV5-6 combines with J gene TRBJ2-5; a possible D gene is TRBD2 (5 bases). V was shortened by 4 bases and J by 12 bases, with 13 bases between the two germline ends. This CDR3 comprises 11 residues. CDR1 and CDR2 from the germline V gene are SGHDT and YYEEEE. The CDR3 DNA reads as TGTGCCAGCAGCAAATGGGAGCAGGAGTACTTC. Translating gives CASSKWEQEYF.

The V gene is TRBV9, the J gene TRBJ2-1; TRBD2 agrees at 16 bases. The trim removed 2 bases at V and 1 base at J, leaving 3 bases unmatched. CDR3 length equals 18 residues. Germline lookup yields CDR1 SGDLS and CDR2 YYNGEE. The CDR3 region has the DNA TGTGCCAGCAGCGTGGGACTAGCGGGAGGGACGTCCTACAATGAGCAGTTCTTC. Translation gives CASSVGLAGGTSYNEQFF.

This clonotype was counted a few times. V usage is TRBV7-2 and J usage is TRBJ2-7, with D unclear. Germline V CDR1 and CDR2: SGHTA, FQGNSA. V lost 2 bases to trimming and J lost 7 bases, with 18 bases between them. The CDR3 is 15 amino acids. This chain's CDR3 is CASSLFGPAEWEQYF. As DNA, the CDR3 is TGTGCCAGCAGCTTATTCGGGCCAGCTGAGTGGGAGCAGTACTTC.